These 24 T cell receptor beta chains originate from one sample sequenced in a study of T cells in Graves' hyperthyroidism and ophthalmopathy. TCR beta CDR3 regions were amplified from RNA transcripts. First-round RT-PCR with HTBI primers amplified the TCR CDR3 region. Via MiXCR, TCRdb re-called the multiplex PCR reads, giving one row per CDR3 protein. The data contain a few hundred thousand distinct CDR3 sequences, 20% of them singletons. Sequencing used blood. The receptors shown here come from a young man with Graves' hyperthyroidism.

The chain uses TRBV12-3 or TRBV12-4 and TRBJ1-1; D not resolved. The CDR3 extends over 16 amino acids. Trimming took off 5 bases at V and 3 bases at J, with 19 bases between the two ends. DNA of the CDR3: TGTGCCAGCAGTGCCCGGGGTCGGCCCAAGGACACTGAAGCTTTCTTT. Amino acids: CASSARGRPKDTEAFF.

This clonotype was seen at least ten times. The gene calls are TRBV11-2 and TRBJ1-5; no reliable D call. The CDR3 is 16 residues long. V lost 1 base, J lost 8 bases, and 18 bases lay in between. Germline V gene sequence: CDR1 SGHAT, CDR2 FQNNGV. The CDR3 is CASSLGWNSLMEPQHF. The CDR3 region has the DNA TGTGCCAGCAGCTTAGGGTGGAACAGCTTGATGGAGCCCCAGCATTTT.

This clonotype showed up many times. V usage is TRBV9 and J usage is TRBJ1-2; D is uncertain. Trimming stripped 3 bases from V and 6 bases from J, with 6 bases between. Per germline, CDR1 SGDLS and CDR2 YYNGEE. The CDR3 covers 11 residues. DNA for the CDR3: TGTGCCAGCAGCGCGGAGGATGGCTACACCTTC. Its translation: CASSAEDGYTF.

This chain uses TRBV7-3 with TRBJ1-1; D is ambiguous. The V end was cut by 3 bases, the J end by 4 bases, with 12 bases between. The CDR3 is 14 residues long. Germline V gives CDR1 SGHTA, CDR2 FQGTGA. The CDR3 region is CASSFSSSSTEAFF. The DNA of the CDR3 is TGTGCCAGCAGCTTTAGCAGTAGTAGCACTGAAGCTTTCTTT.

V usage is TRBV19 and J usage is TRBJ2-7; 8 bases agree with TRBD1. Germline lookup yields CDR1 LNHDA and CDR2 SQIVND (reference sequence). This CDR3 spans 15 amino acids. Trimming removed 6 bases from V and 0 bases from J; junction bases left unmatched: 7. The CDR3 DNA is TGTGCCAGTAGGAAAACCGGGACAGGCTCCTACGAGCAGTACTTC. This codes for CASRKTGTGSYEQYF.

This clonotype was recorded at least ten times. CDR3 DNA sequence: TGTGCCAGCCGGAGGGGCAATCAGCCCCAGCATTTT. Translated, it gives CASRRGNQPQHF. The genes are TRBV6-2 or TRBV6-3 and TRBJ1-5, with no clear D. The V gene lost 8 bases and the J gene lost 2 bases, with 7 bases spanning the gap. CDR3 length: 12 residues. CDR1 is MNHEY, CDR2 SVGEGT, per germline.

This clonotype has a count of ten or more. This CDR3 is CASSLFRRWIDEQYF. The DNA of the CDR3 is TGTGCCAGCAGTTTATTCAGGCGCTGGATTGACGAGCAGTACTTC. V is TRBV28 and J is TRBJ2-7; no clear D gene. The CDR3 sequence is 15 residues long. The germline CDR1 and CDR2 sequences are MDHEN and SYDVKM. Trimming stripped 1 base from V and 5 bases from J, with 15 bases between.

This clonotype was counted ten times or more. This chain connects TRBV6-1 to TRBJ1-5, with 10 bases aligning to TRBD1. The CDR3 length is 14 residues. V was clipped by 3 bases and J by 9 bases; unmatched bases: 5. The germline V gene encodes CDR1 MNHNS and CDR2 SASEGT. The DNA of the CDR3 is TGTGCCAGCAGTGAGGGACAGGGGCGTCGGCCCCAGCATTTT. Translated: CASSEGQGRRPQHF.

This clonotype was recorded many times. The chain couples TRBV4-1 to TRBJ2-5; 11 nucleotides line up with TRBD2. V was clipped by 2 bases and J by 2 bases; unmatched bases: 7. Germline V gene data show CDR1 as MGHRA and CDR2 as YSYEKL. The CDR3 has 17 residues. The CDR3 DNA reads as TGCGCCAGCAGCCAAATAATTCTAGCGGGGGGACAAGAGACCCAGTACTTC. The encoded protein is CASSQIILAGGQETQYF.

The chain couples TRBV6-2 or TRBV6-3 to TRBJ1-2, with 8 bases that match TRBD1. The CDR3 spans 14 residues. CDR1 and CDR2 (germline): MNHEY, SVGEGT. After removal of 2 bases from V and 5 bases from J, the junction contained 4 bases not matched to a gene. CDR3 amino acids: CASSYDRGSYGYTF. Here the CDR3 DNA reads TGTGCCAGCAGTTACGACAGGGGATCATATGGCTACACCTTC.

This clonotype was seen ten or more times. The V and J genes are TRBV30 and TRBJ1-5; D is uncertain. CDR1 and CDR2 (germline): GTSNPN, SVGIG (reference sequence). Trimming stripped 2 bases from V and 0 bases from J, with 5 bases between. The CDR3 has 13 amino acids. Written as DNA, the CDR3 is TGTGCCTGGAGTTTCAATAGCAATCAGCCCCAGCATTTT. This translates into CAWSFNSNQPQHF.

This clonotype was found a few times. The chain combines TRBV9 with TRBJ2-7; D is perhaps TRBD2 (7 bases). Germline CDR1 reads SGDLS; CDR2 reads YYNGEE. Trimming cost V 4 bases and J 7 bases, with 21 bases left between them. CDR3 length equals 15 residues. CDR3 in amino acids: CASSPGGGGAIEQYF. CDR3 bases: TGTGCCAGCAGCCCCGGTGGGGGGGGGGCCATTGAGCAGTACTTC.

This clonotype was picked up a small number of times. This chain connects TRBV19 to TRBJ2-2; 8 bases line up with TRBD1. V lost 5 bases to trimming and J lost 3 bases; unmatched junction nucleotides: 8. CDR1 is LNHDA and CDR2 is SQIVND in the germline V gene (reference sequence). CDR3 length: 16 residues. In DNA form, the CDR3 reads TGTGCCAGTAGTGCCGAGACAGGGGTGGACACCGGGGAGCTGTTTTTT. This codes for CASSAETGVDTGELFF.

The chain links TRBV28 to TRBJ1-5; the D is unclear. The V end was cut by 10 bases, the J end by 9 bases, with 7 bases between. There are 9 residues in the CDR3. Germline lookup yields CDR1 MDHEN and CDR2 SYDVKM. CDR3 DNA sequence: TGTGCCACTCGTTGGCCCCAGCATTTT. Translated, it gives CATRWPQHF.

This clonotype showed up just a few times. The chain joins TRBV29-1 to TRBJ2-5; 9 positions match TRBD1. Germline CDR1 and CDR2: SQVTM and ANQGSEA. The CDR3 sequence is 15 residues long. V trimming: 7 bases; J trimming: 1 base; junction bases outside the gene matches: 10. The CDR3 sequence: CSARDRGNVQETQYF. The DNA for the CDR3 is TGCAGCGCCCGAGACAGGGGGAACGTCCAAGAGACCCAGTACTTC.

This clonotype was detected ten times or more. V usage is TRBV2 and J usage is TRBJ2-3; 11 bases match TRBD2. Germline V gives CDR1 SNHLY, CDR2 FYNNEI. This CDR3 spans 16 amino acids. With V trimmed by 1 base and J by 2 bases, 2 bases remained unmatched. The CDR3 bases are TGTGCCAGCAGTGAAGGTAGCGGGGGGGCCACAGATACGCAGTATTTT. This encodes CASSEGSGGATDTQYF.

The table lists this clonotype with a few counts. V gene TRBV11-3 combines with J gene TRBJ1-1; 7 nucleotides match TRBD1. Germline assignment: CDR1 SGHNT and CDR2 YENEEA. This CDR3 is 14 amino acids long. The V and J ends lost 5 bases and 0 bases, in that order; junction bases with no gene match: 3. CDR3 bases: TGTGCCAGCAGCCCAGGGGGGGTGAACACTGAAGCTTTCTTT. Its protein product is CASSPGGVNTEAFF.

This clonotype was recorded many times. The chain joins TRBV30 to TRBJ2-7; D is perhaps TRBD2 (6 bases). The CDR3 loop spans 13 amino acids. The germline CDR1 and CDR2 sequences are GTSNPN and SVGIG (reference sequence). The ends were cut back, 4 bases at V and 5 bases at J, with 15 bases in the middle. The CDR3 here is CAWTPGGLNEQYF. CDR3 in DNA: TGTGCCTGGACCCCAGGAGGGCTCAACGAGCAGTACTTC.

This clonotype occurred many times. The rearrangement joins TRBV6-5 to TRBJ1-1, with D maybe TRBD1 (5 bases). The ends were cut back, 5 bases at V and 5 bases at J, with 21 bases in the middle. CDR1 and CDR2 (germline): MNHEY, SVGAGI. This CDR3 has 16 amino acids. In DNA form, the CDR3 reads TGTGCCAGCAGTATCCGGGACGGGGGAGACTGGACTGAAGCTTTCTTT. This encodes CASSIRDGGDWTEAFF.

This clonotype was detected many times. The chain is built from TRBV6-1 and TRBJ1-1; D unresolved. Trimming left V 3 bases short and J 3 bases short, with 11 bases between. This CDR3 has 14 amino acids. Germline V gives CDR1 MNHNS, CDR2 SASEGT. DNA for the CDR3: TGTGCCAGCAGTGATGCAGGACCCGACACTGAAGCTTTCTTT. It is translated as CASSDAGPDTEAFF.

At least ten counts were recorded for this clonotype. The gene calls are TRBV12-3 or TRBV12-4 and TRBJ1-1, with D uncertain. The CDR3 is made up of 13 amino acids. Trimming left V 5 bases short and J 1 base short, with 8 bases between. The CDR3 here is CASSPWENTEAFF. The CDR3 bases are TGTGCCAGCAGTCCTTGGGAGAACACTGAAGCTTTCTTT.

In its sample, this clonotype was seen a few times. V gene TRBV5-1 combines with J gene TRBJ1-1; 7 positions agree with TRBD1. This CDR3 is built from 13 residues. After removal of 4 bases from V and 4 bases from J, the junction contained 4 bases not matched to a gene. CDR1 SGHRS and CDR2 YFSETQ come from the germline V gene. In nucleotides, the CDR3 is TGCGCCAGCAGCCAGGGGGGGGTCACTGAAGCTTTCTTT. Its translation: CASSQGGVTEAFF.

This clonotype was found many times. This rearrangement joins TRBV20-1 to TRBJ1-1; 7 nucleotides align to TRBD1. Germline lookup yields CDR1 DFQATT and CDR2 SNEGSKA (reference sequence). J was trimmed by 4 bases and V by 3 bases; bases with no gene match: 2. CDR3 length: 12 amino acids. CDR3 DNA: TGCAGTGCTAGCGACAGGGTCACTGAAGCTTTCTTT. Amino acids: CSASDRVTEAFF.

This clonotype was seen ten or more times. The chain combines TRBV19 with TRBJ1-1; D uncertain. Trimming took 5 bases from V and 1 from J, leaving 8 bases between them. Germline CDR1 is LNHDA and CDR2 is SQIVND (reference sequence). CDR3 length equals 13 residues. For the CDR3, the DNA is TGTGCCAGTAGTGCCGGAAAGAACACTGAAGCTTTCTTT. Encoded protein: CASSAGKNTEAFF.